This T cell receptor (beta chain) was sequenced in a study of read filtering for tumor transcriptome and immune sequencing. The germline V gene encodes CDR1 SNHLY and CDR2 FYNNEI. The CDR3 loop spans 13 amino acids. V lost 6 bases, J lost 6 bases, and 3 bases stayed unmatched. Points from the study as a whole: About 80% of IR-seq clonotypes had a single read, yet these held about 3.5% of reads.

The library was built from roughly 400 ng RNA with molecular barcoded adaptors for alpha/delta and beta/gamma chains. TCRdb reprocessed the reads with MiXCR, giving one entry per CDR3 protein. The repertoire holds around 20,000 distinct CDR3 sequences, with approximately 20% as singletons. The sample holds a few counts of this clonotype. Its antigen is unknown. The chain employs TRBV2 and TRBJ2-2; TRBD1 agrees at 8 bases. The material sequenced was a population of CD138-negative cells sorted from bone marrow. This TCR was sampled from a donor at least 40 years old with multiple myeloma. The CDR3 bases are TGTGCCAGCAGCGACAGGGGTTCCGGGGAGCTGTTTTTT. Protein product: CASSDRGSGELFF. Supplemented by reference TRBV2 and TRBJ2-2, the full variable domain reads EPEVTQTPSHQVTQMGQEVILRCVPISNHLYFYWYRQILGQKVEFLVSFYNNEISEKSEIFDDQFSVERPDGSNFTLKIRSTKLEDSAMYFCASSDRGSGELFFGEGSRLTVL.